The sequence of this T cell receptor beta chain was determined in a study of T-cell reconstitution after alpha-beta-depleted transplantation in children. Germline lookup yields CDR1 SEHNR and CDR2 FQNEAQ (reference sequence). This CDR3 has 14 amino acids. V was shortened by 4 bases and J by 4 bases, with 10 bases between the two germline ends. Preparation of the TCRbeta library involved a method that used unique molecular identifiers. TCRdb re-analysed the PCR reads in MiXCR, keeping a single row per CDR3 protein. The table has about 500,000 distinct CDR3 sequences, 30% to 35% seen once. The sequences come from PBMCs from the stem cell graft donor, collected from the stem cell graft. This sequence joins TRBV7-9 and TRBJ1-4, with D possibly being TRBD1 (5 bases). The clonotype originates from a human donor who donated a stem cell graft to a child with aplastic anemia. The CDR3 DNA reads as TGTGCCAGCAGCTCAGACAGCCATAATGAAAAACTGTTTTTT. Its protein product is CASSSDSHNEKLFF.